The present T cell receptor (beta chain) was sequenced within a study of T cells in Graves' hyperthyroidism and ophthalmopathy. Regarding the study as a whole: Most thyroid clonotypes expanded above 0.001 were also detected in blood.

Patients with uncontrolled infections, other autoimmune diseases, pregnancy or lactation were excluded. This clonotype is a singleton in its sample. What it binds is unknown. RNA transcripts provided the source from which TCR beta CDR3 regions were amplified. The HTBI primer set drove a first-round RT-PCR of the TCR CDR3. TCRdb re-called the multiplex PCR reads with MiXCR, one entry per CDR3 protein. The sample consists of hundreds of thousands of distinct CDR3 sequences, around 16% of them appearing once. Sequences were obtained from blood. The TCR originated in a woman aged 25 to 45 with Graves' hyperthyroidism.

This CDR3 is CASSIPGGSSGDEQFF. As DNA, the CDR3 is TGTGCCAGTAGTATCCCAGGCGGGAGTTCAGGCGATGAGCAGTTCTTC. The V and J genes are TRBV19 and TRBJ2-1, with 7 bases identical to TRBD2. The CDR3 consists of 16 residues. The germline V gene encodes CDR1 LNHDA and CDR2 SQIVND (reference sequence). The junction had 13 bases not matched to a gene; V was cut back by 3 bases and J by 8 bases.